This T cell receptor beta chain was sequenced during a study of T cell responses to AZD1222 COVID-19 vaccine. As for the study in general: Some second doses came at about 4 weeks and others at about 12 weeks; these were pooled.

Clones were read by immunoSEQ multiplex PCR, and TCRdb kept only the in-frame ones, dropping some. The table lists 85,000 to 130,000 clones, 85% to 90% of them singletons. Comments on this clone: What it binds is unknown. This sample also contains other DNA sequences that code for the same CDR3.

Whole-study results and caveats: In all cases, repertoires were sampled only after the peak T cell response.

The source was peripheral blood, collected on day 0 of AZD1222 vaccination. The source of this sequence is an adult in good health.

CDR3 nucleotides: TGTGCCAGCTCACCAAGGGACAGAGACTATGGCTACACCTTC. Translation gives CASSPRDRDYGYTF. The chain combines TRBV18 with TRBJ1-2; 7 bases align to TRBD1. CDR1 and CDR2 (germline): KGHSH, LQKENI. The CDR3 consists of 14 residues. After removal of 2 bases from V and 3 bases from J, the junction contained 3 bases not matched to a gene.